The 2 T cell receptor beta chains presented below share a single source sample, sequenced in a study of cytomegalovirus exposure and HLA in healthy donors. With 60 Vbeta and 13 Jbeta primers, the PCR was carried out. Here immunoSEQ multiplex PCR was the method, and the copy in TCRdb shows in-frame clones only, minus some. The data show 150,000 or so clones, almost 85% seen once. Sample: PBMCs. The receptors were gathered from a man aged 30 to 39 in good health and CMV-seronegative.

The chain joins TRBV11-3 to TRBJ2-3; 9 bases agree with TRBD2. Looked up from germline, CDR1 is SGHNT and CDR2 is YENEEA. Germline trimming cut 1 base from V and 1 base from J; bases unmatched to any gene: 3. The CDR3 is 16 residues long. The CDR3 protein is CASSLVASGGTDTQYF. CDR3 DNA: TGTGCCAGCAGCTTAGTTGCTAGCGGGGGCACAGATACGCAGTATTTT. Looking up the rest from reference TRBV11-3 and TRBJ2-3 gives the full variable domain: EAGVVQSPRYKIIEKKQPVAFWCNPISGHNTLYWYLQNLGQGPELLIRYENEEAVDDSQLPKDRFSAERLKGVDSTLKIQPAELGDSAVYLCASSLVASGGTDTQYFGPGTRLTVL.

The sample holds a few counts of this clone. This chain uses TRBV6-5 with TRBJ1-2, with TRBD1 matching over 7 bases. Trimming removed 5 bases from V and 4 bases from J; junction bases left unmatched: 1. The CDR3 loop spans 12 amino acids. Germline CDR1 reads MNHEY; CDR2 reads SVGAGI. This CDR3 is CASSRDSYGYTF. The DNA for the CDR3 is TGTGCCAGCAGTCGGGACAGCTATGGCTACACCTTC.